This passage covers 5 T cell receptor beta chains from one sample sequenced in a study of cytomegalovirus exposure and HLA in healthy donors (dated by TCRdb to the late 2010s). To prepare the library, the immunoSEQ multiplex PCR assay was applied. The multiplex PCR relied on a mix of 60 forward primers for TCR Vbeta segments and 13 reverse primers for TCR Jbeta segments. The source is immuneACCESS, and TCRdb retained only in-frame sequences with V and J called. Part of the clones is not carried over; for the studies checked, unresolved V genes explain less than half of this, and the remainder is unexplained. The sample table contains around 96,000 clones; only one count was recorded for 55% to 75% of them. The biggest ten clones account for roughly 3.2% of the sample. The sequenced sample was PBMCs. These TCRs come from a man between 60 and 75 years old in good health and CMV-seronegative.

The V gene is TRBV19, the J gene TRBJ1-3; 8 bases line up with TRBD1. The germline V gene encodes CDR1 LNHDA and CDR2 SQIVND (reference sequence). Trimming took 10 bases from V and 4 from J; bases not matched to a gene: 9. The CDR3 covers 14 residues. The CDR3 spells CATRTGRAGNTIYF. The CDR3 DNA follows: TGTGCCACTAGGACAGGGCGAGCCGGAAACACCATATATTTT.

Written as DNA, the CDR3 is TGTGCCAGCAGTCAACAGGGGGTTCCCGGGGAGCTGTTTTTT. Translated: CASSQQGVPGELFF. The rearrangement uses TRBV27 and TRBJ2-2; TRBD1 matches 8 bases. V dropped 5 bases and J dropped 6; count of bases not matched to a gene: 5. This CDR3 has 14 residues. From germline, CDR1 is MNHEY and CDR2 SMNVEV (reference sequence).

This clone was picked up one time. The CDR3 DNA is TGTGCCAGCAGCTCGAGAAGGACAGATTACACTGAAGCTTTCTTT. Its protein product is CASSSRRTDYTEAFF. The chain combines TRBV5-6 with TRBJ1-1; possibly TRBD1 for D (6 bases). CDR1 SGHDT and CDR2 YYEEEE come from the germline V gene. V was clipped by 3 bases and J by 3 bases, with 15 bases between them. The CDR3 runs 15 residues.

This clone was observed once. V and J are TRBV27 and TRBJ2-3; a weak D match, TRBD1 (5 bases). The V end lost 6 bases, the J end lost 0 bases, and 10 bases lay between the germline ends. Looked up from germline, CDR1 is MNHEY and CDR2 is SMNVEV (reference sequence). The CDR3 has 14 amino acids. CDR3 residues: CASSRAISTDTQYF. In nucleotides, the CDR3 is TGTGCCAGCAGCAGGGCAATCAGCACAGATACGCAGTATTTT.

In this sample, this clone turned up a few times. The gene calls are TRBV6-1 and TRBJ2-7, with 8 bases identical to TRBD2. The length of the CDR3 is 15 residues. The junction had 8 bases not matched to a gene; V was cut back by 6 bases and J by 1 base. The germline V gene encodes CDR1 MNHNS and CDR2 SASEGT. CDR3 residues: CASSPPGLGSYEQYF. Written as DNA, the CDR3 is TGTGCCAGCAGCCCACCGGGACTAGGTTCCTACGAGCAGTACTTC.